What follows describes a single T cell receptor (beta chain). Antigen unknown. This CDR3 contains 18 residues. V dropped 2 bases and J dropped 4; count of bases not matched to a gene: 7. Germline V lookup: CDR1 SGHVS, CDR2 FQNEAQ. The data were obtained in a study of cytomegalovirus exposure and HLA in healthy donors. Whole-study findings and limits: The authors reported that TCR beta sequences could predict HLA-A and HLA-B alleles. These predictions were accurate for most subjects in the first cohort. Both high specificity and high sensitivity reportedly marked the classifier's diagnosis of cytomegalovirus status. A later analysis reportedly identified an Asian-associated ancestry cluster as carrying fewer N-insertions than the approximately 670-donor mean. In terms of immune exposure information, only CMV serostatus was available.

The primer mix had 60 Vbeta and 13 Jbeta primers. Some clones are missing from TCRdb's copy, which holds only in-frame ones; the method was immunoSEQ multiplex PCR. The sample has about 150,000 clones, roughly 80% seen once. The source material was PBMCs. The chain has TRBV7-8 and TRBJ2-2; 13 bases line up with TRBD2. This receptor was obtained from a woman aged 25 to 39 in good health and CMV-seronegative. The CDR3 bases are TGTGCCAGCAGCTTATTACTAGCGGGGGGGCTCGGCACCGGGGAGCTGTTTTTT. As protein: CASSLLLAGGLGTGELFF. The whole variable domain, remainder taken from reference TRBV7-8 and TRBJ2-2, is GAGVSQSPRYKVAKRGQDVALRCDPISGHVSLFWYQQALGQGPEFLTYFQNEAQLDKSGLPSDRFFAERPEGSVSTLKIQRTQQEDSAVYLCASSLLLAGGLGTGELFFGEGSRLTVL.